This T cell receptor (beta chain) was identified in a study of lymphopenia after photon versus proton radiotherapy. TCRdb's copy holds only in-frame clones and misses some; the assay was immunoSEQ multiplex PCR. The sample lists roughly 150,000 clones; around 85% were seen once. The receptor's source is a man aged 45-60 years with gastric cancer. The sample was peripheral blood, taken from a patient treated with photon-based radiotherapy.

As DNA, the CDR3 is TGTGCCAGCAGCCCGAACCGGGGGGGTGGCGAGCAGTACTTC. It yields the protein CASSPNRGGGEQYF. This chain links TRBV2 with TRBJ2-7, with 8 bases matching TRBD2. The germline V gene has CDR1 SNHLY and CDR2 FYNNEI. The CDR3 runs to 14 residues. Trimming at V came to 6 bases and at J to 6 bases, leaving 10 bases not matched to a gene.